What follows are 31 T cell receptor beta chains derived from one specimen sequenced in a study of blood T cell repertoires in COVID-19. Using immunoSEQ multiplex PCR, the repertoire was profiled, and TCRdb retains in-frame clones only, with some absent. The table has about 240,000 clones, 85% to 90% seen once; the top ten hold more than 0.95%. Source material: peripheral blood. The receptors stem from a woman between 40 and 50 years old who had recovered from COVID-19.

J is TRBJ2-2 and V is TRBV27; 11 bases fit TRBD2. This CDR3 region has 15 residues. With 7 bases clipped from V and 6 bases from J, the junction kept 7 bases outside the gene matches. Germline V CDR1 and CDR2: MNHEY, SMNVEV (reference sequence). In nucleotides, the CDR3 is TGTGCCAGCACCTTGCCGACTAGCGGGGCCGGGGAGCTGTTTTTT. Its translation: CASTLPTSGAGELFF.

The sample holds one count of this clone. The CDR3 coding sequence is TGTGCCAGCAGCCGAGAAGGGACAGTCCAAGAGACCCAGTACTTC. Protein product: CASSREGTVQETQYF. This rearrangement joins TRBV7-8 to TRBJ2-5; 7 positions match TRBD1. V was clipped by 5 bases and J by 1 base; unmatched bases: 7. The CDR3 sequence is 15 residues long. Germline loops: CDR1 SGHVS, CDR2 FQNEAQ. Drawing the rest from reference TRBV7-8 and TRBJ2-5, the complete variable domain is GAGVSQSPRYKVAKRGQDVALRCDPISGHVSLFWYQQALGQGPEFLTYFQNEAQLDKSGLPSDRFFAERPEGSVSTLKIQRTQQEDSAVYLCASSREGTVQETQYFGPGTRLLVL.

The gene calls are TRBV24-1 and TRBJ2-7, with 7 positions matching TRBD2. Germline values: CDR1 KGHDR, CDR2 SFDVKD. This CDR3 spans 15 amino acids. The junction had 6 bases not matched to a gene; V was cut back by 3 bases and J by 2 bases. The CDR3 sequence is CATSDPGLAAYEQYF. CDR3 in DNA: TGTGCCACCAGTGATCCCGGGCTAGCGGCCTACGAGCAGTACTTC.

The chain employs TRBV7-2 and TRBJ2-4, with D perhaps matching TRBD2 (5 bases). Germline V gene data show CDR1 as SGHTA and CDR2 as FQGNSA. V was cut by 5 bases and J by 9 bases, with 14 bases left in between. The CDR3 loop spans 13 amino acids. The CDR3 DNA sequence: TGTGCCAGCAGCCCCGGTAGCGCTGGCATTCAGTACTTC. It specifies CASSPGSAGIQYF.

The chain combines TRBV3-1 (or the pseudogene TRBV3-2) with TRBJ2-5; the D gene is possibly TRBD2 (6 bases). The CDR3 consists of 15 residues. Germline CDR1 is LGHDT and CDR2 is YNNKEL (reference sequence). Trimming took 5 bases from V and 5 from J, leaving 18 bases between them. CDR3: CASSYNPGGGETQYF. CDR3 in DNA: TGTGCCAGCAGCTACAACCCGGGTGGGGGGGAGACCCAGTACTTC.

The chain joins TRBV18 to TRBJ2-3; 8 nucleotides agree with TRBD2. The CDR3 consists of 16 residues. V lost 0 bases and J lost 6; bases outside the gene matches: 8. Looked up from germline, CDR1 is KGHSH and CDR2 is LQKENI. CDR3 sequence reads: CASSPPNSGDVDTQYF. CDR3 bases: TGTGCCAGCTCACCACCGAATAGCGGGGACGTTGATACGCAGTATTTT.

This sequence joins TRBV4-1 and TRBJ1-3; 11 positions match TRBD1. CDR1 and CDR2 (germline): MGHRA, YSYEKL. The CDR3 spans 16 residues. The J segment lost 2 bases and the V segment lost 1 base, leaving 1 base of the junction unmatched. CDR3 coding DNA: TGCGCCAGCAGCCAAGGGACAGGGGGCCCTGGAAACACCATATATTTT. This gives the protein CASSQGTGGPGNTIYF.

With respect to this clone: Other DNA sequences from this sample encode an identical CDR3 as well. This sequence joins TRBV19 and TRBJ2-5, with 8 bases fitting TRBD2. V was pared by 5 bases and J by 5 bases, with 4 bases of the junction left unmatched. The length of the CDR3 is 13 residues. CDR1 is LNHDA, CDR2 SQIVND, per germline (reference sequence). In DNA form, the CDR3 reads TGTGCCAGTAGTCTCGGGAGGGCGGAGACCCAGTACTTC. Translation: CASSLGRAETQYF.

This sequence joins TRBV7-9 and TRBJ1-5; 7 nucleotides line up with TRBD1. The CDR3 spans 12 residues. Germline lookup yields CDR1 SEHNR and CDR2 FQNEAQ (reference sequence). With V trimmed by 5 bases and J by 11 bases, 6 bases remained unmatched. DNA for the CDR3: TGTGCCAGCAGCCGCGGGACAGACACCCAGCATTTT. This gives the protein CASSRGTDTQHF.

This chain links TRBV7-2 with TRBJ1-3; D is undetermined. The CDR3 is made up of 16 amino acids. Germline CDR1 SGHTA, CDR2 FQGNSA. V was shortened by 5 bases and J by 1 base, with 15 bases between the two germline ends. Here the CDR3 DNA reads TGTGCCAGCAGCCTACAGATTGGGTGGTCTGGAAACACCATATATTTT. Translation gives CASSLQIGWSGNTIYF.

This sequence joins TRBV5-6 and TRBJ1-4; D uncertain. The V gene's germline CDR1 is SGHDT and CDR2 YYEEEE. There are 14 residues in the CDR3. V dropped 0 bases and J dropped 8 bases, with 11 bases sitting between them. CDR3 DNA: TGTGCCAGCAGCTTGGGGCAAATCCCGGAAAAACTGTTTTTT. It specifies CASSLGQIPEKLFF.

The rearrangement uses TRBV2 and TRBJ2-1; 13 bases line up with TRBD2. Losses at the gene ends were 6 bases for V and 9 bases for J; bases not matched to a gene: 8. The germline V gene encodes CDR1 SNHLY and CDR2 FYNNEI. The CDR3 is 15 residues long. The chain's CDR3 is CASRATSGRRGEQFF. The CDR3 DNA reads TGTGCCAGCAGAGCGACTAGCGGGAGGCGTGGTGAGCAGTTCTTC.

The chain combines TRBV9 with TRBJ1-2, with D perhaps matching TRBD1 (6 bases). There are 15 residues in the CDR3. The germline CDR1 and CDR2 sequences are SGDLS and YYNGEE. V lost 4 bases and J 2 bases, leaving 15 bases between the germline ends. The CDR3 loop reads CASSPTGTNNYGYTF. For the CDR3, the DNA is TGTGCCAGCAGCCCTACCGGGACAAACAACTATGGCTACACCTTC.

V is TRBV19 and J is TRBJ2-1; possibly TRBD1 for D (5 bases). Trimming shortened V by 3 bases and J by 9 bases, and 15 bases separated the two germline ends. Germline values: CDR1 LNHDA, CDR2 SQIVND (reference sequence). This CDR3 comprises 14 residues. CDR3 protein: CASSIGQGNSEQFF. DNA for the CDR3: TGTGCCAGTAGTATCGGGCAGGGTAATTCTGAGCAGTTCTTC.

This clone was counted once. The chain employs TRBV7-9 and TRBJ2-1; D gene uncertain. V gave up 4 bases and J gave up 10 bases, with 11 bases separating them. Germline CDR1 SEHNR, CDR2 FQNEAQ (reference sequence). This CDR3 is 12 amino acids long. The CDR3 nucleotides read TGTGCCAGCAGCTCCCTAGACCCCGAGCAGTTCTTC. The encoded protein is CASSSLDPEQFF.

This sequence joins TRBV14 and TRBJ2-7; D possibly corresponds to TRBD2 (5 bases). The V gene's germline CDR1 is SGHDN and CDR2 FVKESK. This CDR3 comprises 18 residues. V lost 5 bases and J lost 2, with 25 bases in between. CDR3 region: CASSSRFGGGRRPYEQYV. Written as DNA, the CDR3 is TGTGCCAGCAGCTCCCGCTTTGGCGGCGGGCGCCGCCCCTACGAGCAGTACGTC.

The V gene is TRBV5-1, the J gene TRBJ2-6; D remains unclear. Germline V gene data show CDR1 as SGHRS and CDR2 as YFSETQ. The length of the CDR3 is 15 residues. Trimming removed 4 bases at V and 0 bases at J, with 8 bases between. CDR3 DNA sequence: TGCGCCAGCAGCCCTGGGCCCTCTGGGGCCAACGTCCTGACTTTC. It is translated as CASSPGPSGANVLTF.

The genes are TRBV15 and TRBJ2-5; 10 bases map to TRBD1. V dropped 2 bases and J dropped 0; count of bases not matched to a gene: 12. Germline lookup yields CDR1 LNHNV and CDR2 YYDKDF (reference sequence). CDR3 length: 19 residues. CDR3 coding DNA: TGTGCCACCAGCAGACCGGGACAGGGGATGGAGGGGGACCAAGAGACCCAGTACTTC. This codes for CATSRPGQGMEGDQETQYF.

V usage is TRBV4-2 and J usage is TRBJ2-5; 12 bases map to TRBD2. Per the germline V gene, CDR1 is LGHNA and CDR2 is YNFKEQ. The junction had 11 bases not matched to a gene; V was cut back by 4 bases and J by 5 bases. The CDR3 is 17 residues long. The CDR3 nucleotides are TGTGCCAGCAGCCGGACTCCGACTAGCGGGAGCCGGGAGACCCAGTACTTC. Amino acid sequence: CASSRTPTSGSRETQYF.

The CDR3, as DNA: TGTGCCAGCTCACCATTGGGGGGAAATTCACCCCTCCACTTT. Translated: CASSPLGGNSPLHF. The rearrangement links TRBV18 to TRBJ1-6; D possibly corresponds to TRBD1 (5 bases). Between the trimmed V and J ends, which lost 2 bases and 7 bases, there was a span of 9 bases. The CDR3 runs 14 residues. The germline CDR1 and CDR2 sequences are KGHSH and LQKENI.

V gene TRBV27 combines with J gene TRBJ1-2; weak D call: TRBD1 (5 bases). The CDR3 consists of 12 residues. Per germline, CDR1 MNHEY and CDR2 SMNVEV (reference sequence). V dropped 2 bases and J dropped 7 bases, with 8 bases sitting between them. For the CDR3, the DNA is TGTGCCAGCAGTTTAAAGGGACTTGGCTACACCTTC. As protein: CASSLKGLGYTF.

The genes are TRBV19 and TRBJ1-1; TRBD1 might be the D (6 bases). The CDR3 is 15 amino acids. Trimming removed 1 base at V and 1 base at J, with 10 bases between. Germline CDR1 and CDR2: LNHDA and SQIVND (reference sequence). The CDR3 sequence: CASSIVGGGNTEAFF. CDR3 DNA: TGTGCCAGTAGTATAGTAGGGGGGGGGAACACTGAAGCTTTCTTT. Full variable domain (outside the CDR3, taken from reference TRBV19 and TRBJ1-1): DGGITQSPKYLFRKEGQNVTLSCEQNLNHDAMYWYRQDPGQGLRLIYYSQIVNDFQKGDIAEGYSVSREKKESFPLTVTSAQKNPTAFYLCASSIVGGGNTEAFFGQGTRLTVV.

The chain carries TRBV27 and TRBJ1-6, with 7 bases matching TRBD1. Per the germline V gene, CDR1 is MNHEY and CDR2 is SMNVEV (reference sequence). V lost 6 bases, J lost 6 bases, and 5 bases stayed unmatched. The CDR3 spans 14 residues. The CDR3 loop is CASSRQGPNSPLHF. Here the CDR3 DNA reads TGTGCCAGCAGCAGACAGGGTCCTAATTCACCCCTCCACTTT.

V usage is TRBV7-9 and J usage is TRBJ1-1; D is uncertain. This CDR3 is built from 13 residues. Germline CDR1 SEHNR, CDR2 FQNEAQ (reference sequence). V was shortened by 5 bases and J by 2 bases, with 9 bases between the two germline ends. Written as DNA, the CDR3 is TGTGCCAGCAGCCGTGCGCCAAACACTGAAGCTTTCTTT. It specifies CASSRAPNTEAFF.

This chain connects TRBV18 to TRBJ2-7; D might be TRBD2 (7 bases). CDR3 length: 12 residues. Germline loops: CDR1 KGHSH, CDR2 LQKENI. V was pared by 4 bases and J by 6 bases, with 10 bases between. This CDR3 reads CASSRGGGEQYV. CDR3 nucleotide sequence: TGTGCCAGCTCACGGGGGGGCGGCGAGCAGTACGTC.

The genes are TRBV7-2 and TRBJ2-7, with D perhaps matching TRBD1 (6 bases). Germline V gives CDR1 SGHTA, CDR2 FQGNSA. V shed 8 bases and J shed 2 bases, with 13 bases lying between them. This CDR3 has 13 residues. The CDR3 spells CASAPRGTYEQYF. CDR3 DNA sequence: TGTGCCAGCGCCCCCAGGGGTACCTACGAGCAGTACTTC. The full variable domain, its missing parts supplied by reference TRBV7-2 and TRBJ2-7, is GAGVSQSPSNKVTEKGKDVELRCDPISGHTALYWYRQSLGQGLEFLIYFQGNSAPDKSGLPSDRFSAERTGGSVSTLTIQRTQQEDSAVYLCASAPRGTYEQYFGPGTRLTVT.

As regards this clone: Additional DNA sequences in this sample encode the identical CDR3. The V and J genes are TRBV6-2 or TRBV6-3 and TRBJ2-3; tentative D call: TRBD1 (5 bases). V gave up 0 bases and J gave up 6 bases, with 7 bases separating them. The CDR3 is 13 residues long. The germline gives CDR1 MNHEY, CDR2 SVGEGT. The CDR3 protein is CASSYSGVDTQYF. CDR3 nucleotides: TGTGCCAGCAGTTACTCAGGGGTGGATACGCAGTATTTT.

Points on this clone: Because the CDR3's place on the DNA is in doubt, the DNA is left out and the CDR3 is given as listed by TCRdb. This chain connects TRBV6-5 to TRBJ1-2. Germline CDR1 and CDR2: MNHEY and SVGAGI. The CDR3 contains 12 residues when both ends are counted. The CDR3 loop reads CANPVCWGVGTF.

This clone was seen just once. The chain joins TRBV5-1 to TRBJ1-1; tentative D call: TRBD1 (5 bases). Looked up from germline, CDR1 is SGHRS and CDR2 is YFSETQ. V lost 4 bases and J lost 11, with 27 bases in between. This CDR3 contains 16 residues. DNA of the CDR3: TGCGCCAGCAGCCCCCGTGGCGGGACTCTGACCCAGGCCGCTTTCTTT. This codes for CASSPRGGTLTQAAFF. Full variable domain (outside the CDR3, taken from reference TRBV5-1 and TRBJ1-1): KAGVTQTPRYLIKTRGQQVTLSCSPISGHRSVSWYQQTPGQGLQFLFEYFSETQRNKGNFPGRFSGRQFSNSRSEMNVSTLELGDSALYLCASSPRGGTLTQAAFFGQGTRLTVV.

The J gene is TRBJ1-1, the V gene TRBV4-2; a possible D gene is TRBD1 (6 bases). Germline lookup yields CDR1 LGHNA and CDR2 YNFKEQ. The CDR3 has 14 amino acids. Trimming cost V 3 bases and J 4 bases, with 12 bases left between them. CDR3 in DNA: TGTGCCAGCAGCCAGTTCACAGGGCCCACTGAAGCTTTCTTT. It encodes CASSQFTGPTEAFF.

The rearrangement links TRBV3-1 (or the pseudogene TRBV3-2) to TRBJ2-7; TRBD2 agrees at 9 bases. CDR3 length: 17 residues. Germline V gene lookup returns CDR1 LGHDT and CDR2 YNNKEL (reference sequence). V shed 1 base and J 1 base; nucleotides not matched to a gene: 8. The CDR3 here is CASSQGPLAGGSYEQYF. The CDR3 DNA sequence: TGTGCCAGCAGCCAAGGCCCCCTTGCGGGAGGGTCCTACGAGCAGTACTTC.